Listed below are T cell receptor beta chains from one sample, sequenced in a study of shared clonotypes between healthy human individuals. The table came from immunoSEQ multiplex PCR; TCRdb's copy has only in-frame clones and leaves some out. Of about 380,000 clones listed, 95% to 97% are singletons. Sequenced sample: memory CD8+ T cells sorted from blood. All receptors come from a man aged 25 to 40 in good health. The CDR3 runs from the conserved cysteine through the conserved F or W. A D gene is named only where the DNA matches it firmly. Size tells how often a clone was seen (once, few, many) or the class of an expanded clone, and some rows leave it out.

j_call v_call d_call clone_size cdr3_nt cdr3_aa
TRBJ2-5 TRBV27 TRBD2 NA TGTGCCAGCAGCCCCACTCTAGCGGGAGTGTGGGAGACCCAGTACTTC CASSPTLAGVWETQYF
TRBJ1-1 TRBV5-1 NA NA TGCGCCAGCAGCTTGGACCCGAACACTGAAGCTTTCTTT CASSLDPNTEAFF
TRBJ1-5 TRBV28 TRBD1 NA TGTGCCAGCAGTTGGGGACAGGGCAATCAGCCCCAGCATTTT CASSWGQGNQPQHF
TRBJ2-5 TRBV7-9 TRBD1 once TGTGCCAGCAGCGAAATACAGGGGGGGACCCAGTACTTC CASSEIQGGTQYF
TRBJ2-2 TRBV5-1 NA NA TGCGCCAGCAGCTTGGTGGTCACCGGGGAGCTGTTTTTT CASSLVVTGELFF
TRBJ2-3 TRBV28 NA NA TGTGCCAGCAGCTCCCCGGATACGCAGTATTTT CASSSPDTQYF
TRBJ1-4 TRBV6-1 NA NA TGTGCCAGCAGTGAATCGATTGAAAAACTGTTTTTT CASSESIEKLFF
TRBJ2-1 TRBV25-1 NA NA TGTGCCAGCAGTGATACTAGCGAGGGGGGTACTCATGAGCAGTTCTTC CASSDTSEGGTHEQFF
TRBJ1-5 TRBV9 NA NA TGTGCCAGCAGCGGCGGGGGGTCTAGCAATCAGCCCCAGCATTTT CASSGGGSSNQPQHF
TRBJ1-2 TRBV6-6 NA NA TGTGCCAGCAGCGAAACCTGGACAGCTAACTATGGCTACACCTTC CASSETWTANYGYTF
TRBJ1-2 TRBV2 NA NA TGTGCCAGCCGGAGACAGAACTATGGCTACACCTTC CASRRQNYGYTF
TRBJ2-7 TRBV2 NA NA TGTGCCAGCAGTCTCTGGGGGAGGCTCTACGAGCAGTACTTC CASSLWGRLYEQYF
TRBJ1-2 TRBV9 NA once TGTGCCAGCAGCGTAGGGGGCAGGGAAAGGGATGGCTACACCTTC CASSVGGRERDGYTF
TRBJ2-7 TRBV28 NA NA TGTGCCAGCACTCCACCAGATCAGAAGTCGTACGAGCAGTACTTC CASTPPDQKSYEQYF
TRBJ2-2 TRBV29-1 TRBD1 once TGCAGCGTTGAAGACCGCACAGGGGCGAACACCGGGGAGCTGTTTTTT CSVEDRTGANTGELFF
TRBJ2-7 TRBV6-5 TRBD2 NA TGTGCCAGCAGTGGGACTAGCGGCTACGAGCAGTACTTC CASSGTSGYEQYF
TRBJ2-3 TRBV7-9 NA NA TGTGCCAGCAGTCAAAGACCGGGACTTCTCACAGATACGCAGTATTTT CASSQRPGLLTDTQYF
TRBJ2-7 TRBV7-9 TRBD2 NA TGTGCCAGCAGCTTCATCAGCGGGAGCAAGGCCTACGAGCAGTACTTC CASSFISGSKAYEQYF
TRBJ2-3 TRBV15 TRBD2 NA TGTGCCACCGGGAGGGGTTCTAGCACAGATACGCAGTATTTT CATGRGSSTDTQYF
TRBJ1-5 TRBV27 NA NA TGTGCCAGCAGTTTAAGAGTCGAGGGTCCGAGCAATCAGCCCCAGCATTTT CASSLRVEGPSNQPQHF
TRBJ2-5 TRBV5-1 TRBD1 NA TGCGCCAGCAGCTACGAGGCGGGACAGGGGCAAGAGACCCAGTACTTC CASSYEAGQGQETQYF
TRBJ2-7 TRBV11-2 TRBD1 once TGTGCCAGCAGCTTAGATCTAGGGACAGGGACCTACGAGCAGTACTTC CASSLDLGTGTYEQYF
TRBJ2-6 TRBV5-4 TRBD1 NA TGTGCCAGCAGCTTGGGGATGACAGGGGTCGGGGCCAACGTCCTGACTTTC CASSLGMTGVGANVLTF
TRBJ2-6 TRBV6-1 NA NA TGTGCCAGCGGCTTCTCTGGGGCCAACGTCCTGACTTTC CASGFSGANVLTF
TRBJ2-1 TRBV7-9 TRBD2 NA TGTGCCAGCAGCCGATACGGACTAGCGGGATCCGATGAGCAGTTCTTC CASSRYGLAGSDEQFF
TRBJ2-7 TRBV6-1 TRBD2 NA TGTGCCAGCACCAACCCGGGACTAGTAGGTTACGAGCAGTACTTC CASTNPGLVGYEQYF
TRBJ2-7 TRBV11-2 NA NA TGTGCCAGCAGCTTAGCAGGGGCCTACGAGCAGTACTTC CASSLAGAYEQYF
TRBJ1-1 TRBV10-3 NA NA TGTGCCATCAGTGTCGGGGACACTGAAGCTTTCTTT CAISVGDTEAFF
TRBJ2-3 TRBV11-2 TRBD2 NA TGTGCCAGCAGCCGTTGGACTAGGGCAGATACGCAGTATTTT CASSRWTRADTQYF
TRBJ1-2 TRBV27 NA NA TGTGCCAGCAGCCTTACAGGTTACTATGGCTACACCTTC CASSLTGYYGYTF
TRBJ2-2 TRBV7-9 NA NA TGTGCCCGCGACATAAATTCCGGGGAGCTGTTTTTT CARDINSGELFF
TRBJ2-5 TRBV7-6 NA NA TGTGCCAGCAGCTTAGTTGAGGGAGAGACCCAGTACTTC CASSLVEGETQYF
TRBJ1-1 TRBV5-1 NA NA TGCGCCAGTCCAAGGTATAAGACTGAAGCTTTCTTT CASPRYKTEAFF
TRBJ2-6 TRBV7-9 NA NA TGTGCCAGCAGCCGACGGAGGCGTGATGGTGGGGCCAACGTCCTGACTTTC CASSRRRRDGGANVLTF
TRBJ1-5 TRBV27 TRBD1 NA TGTGCCAGCAGTTTCACAGGGGGCAATCAGCCCCAGCATTTT CASSFTGGNQPQHF
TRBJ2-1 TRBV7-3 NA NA TGTGCCAGCAGCTTACTAGGGTCGGATGAGCAGTTCTTC CASSLLGSDEQFF
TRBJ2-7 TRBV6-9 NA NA TGTGCCAGCAGTTTCCGCATGGGGAGGCTAGAGCAGTACTTC CASSFRMGRLEQYF
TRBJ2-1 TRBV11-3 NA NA TGTGCCAGCAGCTTAAGCGGGTATAATGAGCAGTTCTTC CASSLSGYNEQFF
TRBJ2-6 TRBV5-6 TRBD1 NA TGTGCCAGCAGCCGACAGGGGCCGCGCATCGTCCTGACTTTC CASSRQGPRIVLTF
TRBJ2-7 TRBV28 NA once TGTGCCAGCAGAGGACTGGGGTCCTACGAGCAGTACTTC CASRGLGSYEQYF
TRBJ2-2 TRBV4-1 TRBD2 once TGCGCCAGCAGCCCCCGACTAGCGGAAACGAACACCGGGGAGCTATTTTTT CASSPRLAETNTGELFF
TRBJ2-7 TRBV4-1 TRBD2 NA TGCGCCAGCAGCCAAGAGGGGCTAGCGGGAGTCTACGAGCAGTACTTC CASSQEGLAGVYEQYF
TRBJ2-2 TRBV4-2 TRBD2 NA TGTGCCAGCAGCCAAGGACTAGCGGGCCTTACCGGGGAGCTGTTTTTT CASSQGLAGLTGELFF